This T cell receptor beta chain was captured by sequencing in a study of regulatory T cells in long-lasting Graves disease. Both iRepertoire HTBI primers and Arm-PCR of CDR3 regions were used to build the TCR beta libraries. In the authors' methods: Identified across the samples were fewer than 70 TRBV segments and around 14 TRBJ segments. From the multiplex PCR reads, TCRdb called clonotypes with MiXCR, one entry per CDR3 protein. For this entry, the V and J calls and clone size follow TCRdb and not the study's own pipeline. The sample holds 350,000 to 500,000 distinct CDR3 sequences, 15% to 20% seen once. Time point here: newly diagnosed GD, antithyroid drugs for less than 3 months. TCR sequences were obtained from RNA taken from PBMCs. EDTA tubes collected nine milliliters of peripheral blood. V shed 5 bases and J 8 bases; nucleotides not matched to a gene: 3. The CDR3 loop spans 15 amino acids. Germline CDR1 reads SGHTA; CDR2 reads FQGTGA.

This sample also appeared in a second study, on T cells in Graves' hyperthyroidism and ophthalmopathy.

This sample comprised peripheral blood mononuclear cells (PBMCs), obtained at new diagnosis, from a patient treated with antithyroid drugs. This sequence joins TRBV7-3 and TRBJ2-1, with TRBD2 matching 16 bases. This sequence originates from a woman aged 30 to 39 with Graves disease. CDR3 sequence reads: CASSNGTSGRDEQFF. The CDR3, as DNA: TGTGCCAGCAGCAACGGGACTAGCGGGAGGGATGAGCAGTTCTTC.